Below, 8 T cell receptor beta chains from the same sample are listed, as sequenced in a study of cytomegalovirus exposure and HLA in healthy donors. With 60 Vbeta and 13 Jbeta primers, the PCR was carried out. The method was immunoSEQ multiplex PCR; TCRdb's version includes in-frame clones alone and lacks a portion of them. The sample holds some 100,000 clones, roughly 74% seen once. Sequences were obtained from PBMCs. The receptor source for this set is a woman aged 70-85 years in good health and CMV-seropositive.

This chain links TRBV5-4 with TRBJ1-1, with 8 bases matching TRBD1. V lost 2 bases, J lost 1 base, and 10 bases stayed unmatched. CDR1 and CDR2 (germline): SGHNT, YYREEE (reference sequence). CDR3 length: 17 residues. In DNA, the CDR3 is TGTGCCAGCAGCTTCCAACAGGGGGTGGACGAGAACACTGAAGCTTTCTTT. Translation gives CASSFQQGVDENTEAFF.

The J gene is TRBJ2-5, the V gene TRBV18; possible D gene TRBD1, 6 bases. This CDR3 has 13 residues. CDR1 and CDR2 from the germline V gene are KGHSH and LQKENI. V was shortened by 4 bases and J by 2 bases, with 8 bases between the two germline ends. The CDR3 coding sequence is TGTGCCAGCTCACGGGACACGCAAGAGACCCAGTACTTC. Translation: CASSRDTQETQYF.

The rearrangement links TRBV7-9 to TRBJ1-4; D call uncertain. Germline CDR1 reads SEHNR; CDR2 reads FQNEAQ (reference sequence). Deletions cut 9 bases from V and 0 bases from J, with 5 bases between. CDR3 length equals 12 residues. The CDR3 sequence: CASRATNEKLFF. In DNA form, the CDR3 reads TGTGCCAGTCGTGCAACTAATGAAAAACTGTTTTTT.

The J gene is TRBJ1-4, the V gene TRBV6-1; the D gene is possibly TRBD1 (5 bases). The CDR3 is 16 residues long. Germline CDR1 is MNHNS and CDR2 is SASEGT. V lost 0 bases to trimming and J lost 0 bases, with 8 bases between them. Here the CDR3 DNA reads TGTGCCAGCAGTGAAGCAAAGGGGACAACTAATGAAAAACTGTTTTTT. It yields the protein CASSEAKGTTNEKLFF.

V gene TRBV6-6 combines with J gene TRBJ2-3, with a weak D call TRBD2 (6 bases). Germline-derived CDR1 and CDR2 are MNHNY and SVGAGI (reference sequence). The length of the CDR3 is 14 residues. Trimming removed 5 bases from V and 4 bases from J, with 13 bases in between. The CDR3 here is CASSPLGGADTQYF. The CDR3 bases are TGTGCCAGCAGTCCCCTCGGGGGTGCAGATACGCAGTATTTT.

The chain is built from TRBV7-6 and TRBJ1-3; D possibly corresponds to TRBD1 (5 bases). The CDR3 spans 15 residues. Germline CDR1 SGHVS, CDR2 FNYEAQ. V was cut by 5 bases and J by 0 bases, with 11 bases left in between. CDR3 sequence (DNA): TGTGCCAGCAGCCCGGGGACTCACTCTGGAAACACCATATATTTT. This codes for CASSPGTHSGNTIYF.

This clone was counted between two and nine times. V usage is TRBV28 and J usage is TRBJ1-1; D uncertain. The CDR3 runs to 13 residues. V lost 3 bases and J lost 1, with 6 bases in between. The germline V gene has CDR1 MDHEN and CDR2 SYDVKM. The CDR3 nucleotides are TGTGCCAGCAGTTTTTCAGGGAACACTGAAGCTTTCTTT. It yields the protein CASSFSGNTEAFF. Full variable domain (remainder filled in from reference TRBV28 and TRBJ1-1): DVKVTQSSRYLVKRTGEKVFLECVQDMDHENMFWYRQDPGLGLRLIYFSYDVKMKEKGDIPEGYSVSREKKERFSLILESASTNQTSMYLCASSFSGNTEAFFGQGTRLTVV.

The chain combines TRBV7-6 with TRBJ2-7; 8 bases map to TRBD1. This CDR3 has 13 residues. CDR1 SGHVS and CDR2 FNYEAQ come from the germline V gene. With V trimmed by 4 bases and J by 8 bases, 7 bases remained unmatched. This chain's CDR3 is CASSYGQGYQQYF. The CDR3 DNA follows: TGTGCCAGCAGCTACGGACAGGGTTACCAGCAGTACTTC.